This T cell receptor beta chain originates from a study of blood T cell repertoires in COVID-19. Overall study context: Samples representing acute and convalescent COVID-19 were sourced from the United States, Italy and Spain. PBMCs, B-cell-depleted T cells, or T cells provided the cDNA or gDNA that made up the material.

In the original processing: Cell counts per sample came from amplifying reference gene primers. The method was immunoSEQ multiplex PCR; TCRdb's version includes in-frame clones alone and lacks a portion of them. The V and J calls and clone size come from that table; D and trimming were worked out from the DNA. This table has 100,000 to 150,000 clones, roughly 90% appearing once. This CDR3 contains 20 residues. Trimming shortened V by 2 bases and J by 2 bases, and 26 bases separated the two germline ends. CDR1 and CDR2 (germline): SGHVS, FQNEAQ. The V gene is TRBV7-8, the J gene TRBJ2-3; possible D gene TRBD2, 7 bases. The sequencing sample was made of peripheral blood. The clonotype comes from a man aged 50 to 60 with active or convalescent COVID-19. The CDR3 DNA reads TGTGCCAGCAGCTTACTGCATGGTGCCCAAACGCGGGGGCCCACAGATACGCAGTATTTT. It is translated as CASSLLHGAQTRGPTDTQYF.